This TCR beta chain was captured in a study of T cell responses to AZD1222 COVID-19 vaccine. Study findings and constraints: Only a handful of AZD1222 recipients, five to seven in all, had baseline seropositivity.

Libraries were prepared by immunoSEQ multiplex PCR; TCRdb keeps only in-frame clonotypes and omits some of them. The table records about 180,000 clones, roughly 91% of them present only once. Trimming took 5 bases from V and 3 from J, leaving 13 bases between them. The germline gives CDR1 SQVTM, CDR2 ANQGSEA. The CDR3 extends over 13 amino acids. Concerning this clone itself: Its target is unknown.

The TCR was taken from an adult who received the AZD1222 COVID-19 vaccine. The source material was peripheral blood, sampled 28 days after the second AZD1222 dose. The chain is built from TRBV29-1 and TRBJ1-1; D ambiguous. CDR3 coding DNA: TGCAGCGTTCTTTTTCGGCGGGACACTGAAGCTTTCTTT. This encodes CSVLFRRDTEAFF.